What follows is one T cell receptor (beta chain) and its context. Its matching antigen is unknown. This CDR3 spans 13 amino acids. Trimming cost V 9 bases and J 7 bases, with 18 bases left between them. Looked up from germline, CDR1 is LNHDA and CDR2 is SQIVND (reference sequence). The entry originates in a study of cytomegalovirus exposure and HLA in healthy donors. Regarding the study as a whole: When analyzed later, a missense DCLRE1C variant was found to be linked to TCR beta V- and J-gene trimming. Most CMV-associated TCR beta chains appeared HLA-restricted in a later analysis. Relative to the roughly 690-donor mean, N-insertions were reportedly fewer in an Asian-associated ancestry cluster in a later analysis.

60 Vbeta and 13 Jbeta primers were used in PCR. Generated by immunoSEQ multiplex PCR, the TCRdb table keeps only in-frame clones and is missing some. The sample carries 150,000 to 200,000 clones, roughly 82% recorded once. The TCR originated in a girl aged 10-17 years in good health and CMV-seropositive. This sequence joins TRBV19 and TRBJ1-2; D call uncertain. The source material was PBMCs. CDR3 in DNA: TGTGCCAGCTCGCCTAGACGGAATTCTGGCTACACCTTC. Translated, it gives CASSPRRNSGYTF.